This TCR beta chain was obtained from a study of post-analysis software for immune sequencing data. Study at large: Patients with relapsing-remitting, secondary progressive and progressive-relapsing multiple sclerosis courses were all represented. General study points: Strong same-batch co-clustering of samples appeared with F measure clustering. Compared with controls, patients had more of roughly five TRBV segments, including TRBV5-6, TRBV5-1 and TRBV20-1. Comparison with controls showed significantly lower normalized Chao1 diversity in multiple sclerosis patients.

A note on this clonotype: Its antigen remains unknown.

This CDR3 contains 15 residues. Germline-derived CDR1 and CDR2 are SGDLS and YYNGEE. Trimming removed 4 bases at V and 0 bases at J, with 11 bases between. The TCR beta cDNA libraries carried unique molecular identifiers. Input populations of roughly 0.9 to 10 million T cells gave rise to approximately 480,000 cDNA molecules. MiXCR was run by TCRdb on the PCR reads, yielding one entry per CDR3 protein. The table includes some 700,000 distinct CDR3 sequences, roughly three fifths detected once. This TCR was sampled from a girl between 2 and 10 years old with multiple sclerosis. This sequence joins TRBV9 and TRBJ2-1; D may match TRBD1 or TRBD2 (6 bases each). Sequenced: blood. The CDR3 DNA follows: TGTGCCAGCAGCCCACGGGGGCACTCCTACAATGAGCAGTTCTTC. It translates to CASSPRGHSYNEQFF.